One sample yielded the 18 T cell receptor beta chains listed below, sequenced in a study of OX40 agonist ivuxolimab in advanced cancers. The method was immunoSEQ multiplex PCR; TCRdb's version includes in-frame clones alone and lacks a portion of them. The table shows 50,000 or so clones, with about 88% occurring only once. Material: CD4+ or CD8+ T cells sorted from blood, obtained in a trial of the OX40 agonist ivuxolimab. These receptors originate from an adult with an advanced solid tumor such as melanoma, head and neck, liver or kidney cancer.

The V call is TRBV11-3, the J call TRBJ2-1; 11 bases match TRBD2. The CDR3 extends over 17 amino acids. Germline CDR1 reads SGHNT; CDR2 reads YENEEA. Trimming cost V 4 bases and J 4 bases; bases outside gene matches: 9. The CDR3 nucleotides read TGTGCCAGCAGCTCCAGTTCCGGGACTAGCGGTTACAATGAGCAGTTCTTC. Its translation: CASSSSSGTSGYNEQFF. The full variable domain, with the rest looked up from reference TRBV11-3 and TRBJ2-1, is EAGVVQSPRYKIIEKKQPVAFWCNPISGHNTLYWYLQNLGQGPELLIRYENEEAVDDSQLPKDRFSAERLKGVDSTLKIQPAELGDSAVYLCASSSSSGTSGYNEQFFGPGTRLTVL.

This rearrangement joins TRBV28 to TRBJ2-7; D may be TRBD2 (5 bases). Trimming removed 7 bases at V and 9 bases at J, with 19 bases between. CDR1 is MDHEN and CDR2 is SYDVKM in the germline V gene. The CDR3 is made up of 13 amino acids. CDR3 region: CASTNEGSVGQYF. CDR3 DNA: TGTGCCAGCACCAATGAGGGCTCTGTAGGGCAGTACTTC. Together with reference TRBV28 and TRBJ2-7, the CDR3 gives the full variable domain: DVKVTQSSRYLVKRTGEKVFLECVQDMDHENMFWYRQDPGLGLRLIYFSYDVKMKEKGDIPEGYSVSREKKERFSLILESASTNQTSMYLCASTNEGSVGQYFGPGTRLTVT.

This rearrangement joins TRBV12-5 to TRBJ2-1; possibly TRBD1 for D (6 bases). CDR1 and CDR2 from the germline V gene are LGHNT and FRNRAP. The CDR3 length is 17 residues. Trimming took 1 base from V and 0 from J, leaving 13 bases between them. The CDR3 nucleotides read TGTGCTAGTGGTTTGGGTCAGGGGACGAGCTCCTACAATGAGCAGTTCTTC. This codes for CASGLGQGTSSYNEQFF.

CDR3 sequence: CASSLYTSGGDTQYF. The CDR3 DNA follows: TGTGCCAGCAGCTTATATACTAGCGGGGGGGATACGCAGTATTTT. The rearrangement uses TRBV7-2 and TRBJ2-3; 12 bases fit TRBD2. V gave up 2 bases and J gave up 6 bases; unmatched junction bases: 3. From germline, CDR1 is SGHTA and CDR2 FQGNSA. The CDR3 totals 15 residues.

This chain uses TRBV11-2 with TRBJ1-3; maybe TRBD1 (5 bases). Trimming took off 5 bases at V and 0 bases at J, with 11 bases between the two ends. This CDR3 has 15 amino acids. CDR1 and CDR2 from the germline V gene are SGHAT and FQNNGV. In DNA, the CDR3 is TGTGCCAGCAGCGTCGGGACGATCTCTGGAAACACCATATATTTT. Amino acid sequence: CASSVGTISGNTIYF.

The chain has TRBV2 and TRBJ2-4; the D is unclear. V was pared by 0 bases and J by 1 base, with 10 bases between. The CDR3 totals 16 residues. The germline CDR1 and CDR2 sequences are SNHLY and FYNNEI. CDR3 nucleotides: TGTGCCAGCAGTGAAGCTCGACTCGGGGCCAAAAACATTCAGTACTTC. This sequence encodes CASSEARLGAKNIQYF.

V is TRBV4-3 and J is TRBJ1-5; 7 bases fit TRBD1. The CDR3 has 17 amino acids. J lost 0 bases, V lost 2 bases, and 7 bases had no gene match. Germline loops: CDR1 LGHNA, CDR2 YSLEER. The CDR3 loop is CASSQSTGDHSNQPQHF. In DNA, the CDR3 is TGCGCCAGCAGCCAATCAACAGGGGACCATAGCAATCAGCCCCAGCATTTT.

V gene TRBV28 combines with J gene TRBJ1-1; tentative D call: TRBD1 (6 bases). The germline V gene has CDR1 MDHEN and CDR2 SYDVKM. The CDR3 has 14 amino acids. V lost 6 bases and J 1 base, leaving 12 bases between the germline ends. In DNA, the CDR3 is TGTGCCAGCAGGGAACACAGGGAGAACACTGAAGCTTTCTTT. Its translation: CASREHRENTEAFF.

The J gene is TRBJ2-2, the V gene TRBV27, with 7 positions matching TRBD2. This CDR3 spans 16 amino acids. Germline CDR1 and CDR2: MNHEY and SMNVEV (reference sequence). V shed 2 bases and J 5 bases; nucleotides not matched to a gene: 8. CDR3 sequence (DNA): TGTGCCAGCAGTTTAATATCAGCGGGACCTACCGGGGAGCTGTTTTTT. As protein: CASSLISAGPTGELFF.

This clone ranks as medium-sized. The rearrangement links TRBV4-2 to TRBJ2-7, with D maybe TRBD2 (6 bases). Trimming pared 0 bases from V and 3 bases from J, leaving 12 bases between. CDR3 length equals 15 residues. The germline CDR1 and CDR2 sequences are LGHNA and YNFKEQ. CDR3: CASSQEGLANYEQYF. The CDR3 DNA reads TGTGCCAGCAGCCAAGAGGGTCTAGCGAACTACGAGCAGTACTTC.

This clone has just a few counts. The chain combines TRBV4-3 with TRBJ2-3; D is unresolved. The ends were cut back, 1 base at V and 3 bases at J, with 5 bases in the middle. The germline gives CDR1 LGHNA, CDR2 YSLEER. The CDR3 has 13 amino acids. The CDR3: CASSQARTDTQYF. CDR3 bases: TGCGCCAGCAGCCAAGCGCGAACAGATACGCAGTATTTT.

The table lists this clone with a few counts. V usage is TRBV28 and J usage is TRBJ1-2, with no clear D. The CDR3 totals 11 residues. The V gene's germline CDR1 is MDHEN and CDR2 SYDVKM. The V gene lost 5 bases and the J gene lost 2 bases, with 3 bases spanning the gap. CDR3 sequence reads: CASSRNYGYTF. The CDR3 nucleotides are TGTGCCAGCAGTCGGAACTATGGCTACACCTTC.

Here the CDR3 reads CASSGGAPGYFVRDTEAFF. The CDR3 DNA follows: TGTGCCAGCAGCGGGGGAGCCCCGGGATATTTTGTTAGGGACACTGAAGCTTTCTTT. The chain joins TRBV5-5 to TRBJ1-1; a possible D gene is TRBD1 (5 bases). V lost 4 bases to trimming and J lost 3 bases, with 28 bases between them. The germline V gene encodes CDR1 SGHKS and CDR2 YYEKEE (reference sequence). This CDR3 is built from 19 residues. Filled out from reference TRBV5-5 and TRBJ1-1, the complete variable domain reads DAGVTQSPTHLIKTRGQQVTLRCSPISGHKSVSWYQQVLGQGPQFIFQYYEKEERGRGNFPDRFSARQFPNYSSELNVNALLLGDSALYLCASSGGAPGYFVRDTEAFFGQGTRLTVV.

This sequence joins TRBV6-4 and TRBJ2-1; TRBD2 matches 7 bases. J lost 9 bases, V lost 4 bases, and 0 bases had no gene match. Germline assignment: CDR1 MRHNA and CDR2 SNTAGT. The CDR3 totals 11 residues. CDR3 in amino acids: CASSVAGEQFF. In DNA form, the CDR3 reads TGTGCCAGCAGTGTAGCGGGTGAGCAGTTCTTC.

The J gene is TRBJ2-2, the V gene TRBV4-3, with 7 bases that match TRBD2. The V and J ends lost 0 bases and 3 bases, in that order; junction bases with no gene match: 7. This CDR3 comprises 17 residues. The germline V gene has CDR1 LGHNA and CDR2 YSLEER. This chain's CDR3 is CASSQEWGREDTGELFF. CDR3 bases: TGCGCCAGCAGCCAAGAGTGGGGGAGGGAGGACACCGGGGAGCTGTTTTTT.

V gene TRBV2 combines with J gene TRBJ1-5; tentatively, D is TRBD1 (5 bases). V lost 3 bases, J lost 1 base, and 10 bases lay in between. CDR3 length equals 15 residues. CDR1 SNHLY and CDR2 FYNNEI come from the germline V gene. CDR3 residues: CASSDEAGSNQPQHF. As DNA, the CDR3 is TGTGCCAGCAGTGACGAGGCAGGGAGCAATCAGCCCCAGCATTTT.

This clone was counted a single time. In DNA form, the CDR3 reads TGTGCCAGCAGTTTACGGGAGGGCCCGAGCACAGATACGCAGTATTTT. This encodes CASSLREGPSTDTQYF. V and J are TRBV27 and TRBJ2-3, with 8 nucleotides matching TRBD2. This CDR3 has 16 amino acids. Per germline, CDR1 MNHEY and CDR2 SMNVEV (reference sequence). J was trimmed by 0 bases and V by 2 bases; bases with no gene match: 4.

This clone was seen a handful of times. The rearrangement joins TRBV6-4 to TRBJ2-2, with D possibly being TRBD1 or TRBD2 (5 bases each). Deletions cut 10 bases from V and 4 bases from J, with 13 bases between. The CDR3 runs 13 residues. Germline V gene lookup returns CDR1 MRHNA and CDR2 SNTAGT. The chain's CDR3 is CATSEGSTGELFF. The CDR3 bases are TGTGCCACCTCCGAGGGGTCCACCGGGGAGCTGTTTTTT.